Below are 14 T cell receptor beta chains sequenced from a single sample in a study of blood T cell repertoires in COVID-19. Sequenced by immunoSEQ multiplex PCR; TCRdb stores in-frame clones only, minus some. There are some 370,000 clones in the sample; more than 70% occur only once, and more than 0.95% lies in the top ten. Source material: peripheral blood. The receptor set was obtained from a man aged 35-49 years with acute or convalescent COVID-19.

This sequence joins TRBV6-2 or TRBV6-3 and TRBJ2-5; the match to TRBD1 covers 7 bases. Germline-derived CDR1 and CDR2 are MNHEY and SVGEGT. The CDR3 is made up of 17 amino acids. Unmatched junction bases numbered 20, after V lost 6 bases and J lost 7 bases. The CDR3 DNA follows: TGTGCCAGCAGCCGACAGGGTCTCGGAGTGTTTTCGGGGACCCAGTACTTC. The encoded protein is CASSRQGLGVFSGTQYF.

This sequence joins TRBV4-1 and TRBJ2-1; 11 bases fit TRBD1. Trimming removed 5 bases from V and 10 bases from J; junction bases left unmatched: 13. This CDR3 has 16 residues. CDR1 MGHRA and CDR2 YSYEKL come from the germline V gene. CDR3 region: CASSVRGQGALREQFF. Here the CDR3 DNA reads TGCGCCAGCAGCGTCCGTGGACAGGGGGCTTTGAGGGAGCAGTTCTTC.

V usage is TRBV30 and J usage is TRBJ1-2; the D gene is possibly TRBD1 (6 bases). Germline CDR1 reads GTSNPN; CDR2 reads SVGIG (reference sequence). The CDR3 is 12 residues long. Trimming cost V 3 bases and J 5 bases, with 10 bases left between them. CDR3 coding DNA: TGTGCCTGGAGAGACAGGTTGTATGGCTACACCTTC. Amino acids: CAWRDRLYGYTF.

The chain employs TRBV4-1 and TRBJ1-2; D unresolved. Germline V gives CDR1 MGHRA, CDR2 YSYEKL. The CDR3 extends over 16 amino acids. V was trimmed by 4 bases and J by 6 bases, leaving 21 bases between them. The CDR3 reads CASSPRTGELYDGYTF. The DNA of the CDR3 is TGCGCCAGCAGCCCGCGGACGGGAGAGCTTTATGATGGCTACACCTTC.

The chain uses TRBV25-1 and TRBJ2-2, with TRBD1 identical over 9 bases. The germline V gene encodes CDR1 MGHDK and CDR2 SYGVNS. CDR3 length: 15 residues. J lost 3 bases, V lost 4 bases, and 3 bases had no gene match. DNA of the CDR3: TGTGCCAGCAGTGCTTGGACAGGGGACACCGGGGAGCTGTTTTTT. Translated: CASSAWTGDTGELFF. The whole variable domain, remainder taken from reference TRBV25-1 and TRBJ2-2, is EADIYQTPRYLVIGTGKKITLECSQTMGHDKMYWYQQDPGMELHLIHYSYGVNSTEKGDLSSESTVSRIRTEHFPLTLESARPSHTSQYLCASSAWTGDTGELFFGEGSRLTVL.

Notes on this clone: Other DNA sequences in this sample translate to the same CDR3. The chain recombines TRBV20-1 with TRBJ1-3; D not certain. The germline gives CDR1 DFQATT, CDR2 SNEGSKA (reference sequence). V was pared by 3 bases and J by 0 bases, with 6 bases between. The CDR3 is 13 amino acids. CDR3 sequence reads: CSASLSSGNTIYF. CDR3 bases: TGCAGTGCTAGTCTTTCCTCTGGAAACACCATATATTTT.

The genes are TRBV7-8 and TRBJ1-5, with 7 nucleotides matching TRBD1. V shed 1 base and J 1 base; nucleotides not matched to a gene: 1. CDR3 size: 15 residues. Germline assignment: CDR1 SGHVS and CDR2 FQNEAQ. CDR3 nucleotide sequence: TGTGCCAGCAGCTTAGACAGGGGAAGCAATCAGCCCCAGCATTTT. As protein: CASSLDRGSNQPQHF.

V and J are TRBV28 and TRBJ2-1; 7 bases are shared with TRBD1. With V trimmed by 6 bases and J by 4 bases, 6 bases remained unmatched. The CDR3 has 14 amino acids. Germline V CDR1 and CDR2: MDHEN, SYDVKM. CDR3 bases: TGTGCCAGCAGCAAAGGACAGGCATACAATGAGCAGTTCTTC. Amino acid sequence: CASSKGQAYNEQFF.

The J gene is TRBJ1-5, the V gene TRBV4-2, with D unresolved. The CDR3 runs to 13 residues. Looked up from germline, CDR1 is LGHNA and CDR2 is YNFKEQ. The V and J ends lost 4 bases and 0 bases respectively, with 4 bases between them. The CDR3 region has the DNA TGTGCCAGCAGCCCCAATAGCAATCAGCCCCAGCATTTT. Translated: CASSPNSNQPQHF.

The V gene is TRBV27, the J gene TRBJ1-2; 8 bases are shared with TRBD1. Germline V lookup: CDR1 MNHEY, CDR2 SMNVEV (reference sequence). V lost 2 bases and J lost 4; bases outside the gene matches: 6. This CDR3 has 15 amino acids. CDR3 sequence: CASSLSYRGVYGYTF. The CDR3 DNA is TGTGCCAGCAGTTTAAGCTACAGGGGGGTCTATGGCTACACCTTC.

This chain connects TRBV5-1 to TRBJ2-2; perhaps TRBD1 as D (6 bases). This CDR3 spans 15 amino acids. Germline CDR1 reads SGHRS; CDR2 reads YFSETQ. V shed 0 bases and J shed 5 bases, with 11 bases lying between them. In DNA, the CDR3 is TGCGCCAGCAGCTTGGTACAGGGTTGGACCGGGGAGCTGTTTTTT. Protein sequence: CASSLVQGWTGELFF.

For the CDR3, the DNA is TGCGCCAGCAGCCAGGCTACAACTAGCGGGAGGCCGTATGAGCAGTTCTTC. This gives the protein CASSQATTSGRPYEQFF. The V gene is TRBV4-1, the J gene TRBJ2-1; 12 bases fit TRBD2. V shed 3 bases and J 8 bases; nucleotides not matched to a gene: 11. Germline CDR1 is MGHRA and CDR2 is YSYEKL. The CDR3 has 17 amino acids.

The chain is built from TRBV7-2 and TRBJ2-3; 7 bases are a match to TRBD2. Germline V gene sequence: CDR1 SGHTA, CDR2 FQGNSA. CDR3 size: 17 residues. J was trimmed by 1 base and V by 5 bases; bases with no gene match: 12. The CDR3 protein is CASSEGISGGRTDTQYF. CDR3 bases: TGTGCCAGCAGCGAAGGTATCTCGGGGGGTCGCACAGATACGCAGTATTTT.

The chain recombines TRBV15 with TRBJ2-3; 9 bases agree with TRBD2. Germline assignment: CDR1 LNHNV and CDR2 YYDKDF (reference sequence). This CDR3 is 20 amino acids long. V was pared by 4 bases and J by 2 bases, with 19 bases of the junction left unmatched. The CDR3 nucleotides are TGTGCCACCAGCACAGAGCTTCCTTTGACTAGCGGAAGTTACACAGATACGCAGTATTTT. Translating gives CATSTELPLTSGSYTDTQYF.